Given below is one T cell receptor (beta chain) in context. The antigen is not known. Time point given: baseline pretreatment blood. Treatment of the sample: 15 Gy SBRT to primary tumor, nephrectomy 4 weeks later. Blood was sampled at baseline, 2 weeks and 4 weeks after SBRT. The patient's renal cell carcinoma had clear cell pathology. This entry is derived from a study of radiation and T cells in renal cell carcinoma. General study findings and limits: Baseline intratumoral clonotype presence is unknown without pretreatment biopsies. From baseline, blood top tumor clonotypes peaked at 2 weeks post-radiation.

V dropped 2 bases and J dropped 3 bases, with 4 bases sitting between them. The CDR3 has 13 residues. Looked up from germline, CDR1 is SGHVS and CDR2 is FNYEAQ. Some clones are missing from TCRdb's copy, which holds only in-frame ones; the method was immunoSEQ multiplex PCR. The sample contains tens of thousands of clones, approximately 80% of which appear only once. The sequence derives from an older woman with renal cell carcinoma. This chain uses TRBV7-6 with TRBJ2-2; the D is unclear. The sample in question was blood, obtained from a patient whose treatment included radiotherapy and nephrectomy. CDR3 protein: CASSLLHTGELFF. The CDR3 nucleotides are TGTGCCAGCAGCTTACTCCACACCGGGGAGCTGTTTTTT. The full variable domain, with the rest looked up from reference TRBV7-6 and TRBJ2-2, is GAGVSQSPRYKVTKRGQDVALRCDPISGHVSLYWYRQALGQGPEFLTYFNYEAQQDKSGLPNDRFSAERPEGSISTLTIQRTEQRDSAMYRCASSLLHTGELFFGEGSRLTVL.